This passage covers 18 T cell receptor beta chains from one sample sequenced in a study of shared clonotypes between healthy human individuals. Repertoires were generated with immunoSEQ multiplex PCR, while TCRdb's copy carries only in-frame clones and drops some. The sample records about 2.3 million clones, about 90% being singletons. What was sequenced was naive CD4+ T cells from PBMCs. Subset of the sample: CD45RA+ positively selected. These receptors all stem from a man between 18 and 29 years old in good health. Some clones in this sample may be carry-over from other donors' samples.

Concerning this clone itself: This sample also contains other DNA sequences that code for the same CDR3. The rearrangement uses TRBV5-1 and TRBJ1-3, with no clear D. CDR1 is SGHRS and CDR2 is YFSETQ in the germline V gene. This CDR3 spans 14 amino acids. The V gene lost 0 bases and the J gene lost 1 base, with 5 bases spanning the gap. CDR3 coding DNA: TGCGCCAGCAGCTTGGATTCGTCTGGAAACACCATATATTTT. Its protein product is CASSLDSSGNTIYF. The entire variable domain, with the rest obtained from reference TRBV5-1 and TRBJ1-3, is as follows: KAGVTQTPRYLIKTRGQQVTLSCSPISGHRSVSWYQQTPGQGLQFLFEYFSETQRNKGNFPGRFSGRQFSNSRSEMNVSTLELGDSALYLCASSLDSSGNTIYFGEGSWLTVV.

The V call is TRBV10-2, the J call TRBJ1-5; D is unresolved. The CDR3 spans 13 residues. Germline lookup yields CDR1 WSHSY and CDR2 SAAADI. Deletions cut 4 bases from V and 6 bases from J, with 10 bases between. CDR3 in amino acids: CASSVQMGQPQHF. The DNA of the CDR3 is TGCGCCAGCAGTGTTCAGATGGGTCAGCCCCAGCATTTT.

The chain carries TRBV18 and TRBJ2-1; 7 bases fit TRBD2. Trimming at V came to 6 bases and at J to 2 bases, leaving 4 bases not matched to a gene. The CDR3 runs 14 residues. Germline V gene lookup returns CDR1 KGHSH and CDR2 LQKENI. CDR3 loop: CASSSTSAYNEQFF. CDR3 DNA sequence: TGTGCCAGCTCTAGCACTAGCGCCTACAATGAGCAGTTCTTC. Variable domain in full (rest from reference TRBV18 and TRBJ2-1): NAGVMQNPRHLVRRRGQEARLRCSPMKGHSHVYWYRQLPEEGLKFMVYLQKENIIDESGMPKERFSAEFPKEGPSILRIQQVVRGDSAAYFCASSSTSAYNEQFFGPGTRLTVL.

As for this clone: Other DNA sequences within the sample encode an identical CDR3. For the CDR3, the DNA is TGCGCCAGCAGCTTGGGATCCTCTGGGGCCAACGTCCTGACTTTC. Its protein is CASSLGSSGANVLTF. The chain is built from TRBV5-1 and TRBJ2-6; D gene uncertain. Germline V gene data show CDR1 as SGHRS and CDR2 as YFSETQ. The CDR3 sequence is 15 residues long. V lost 0 bases to trimming and J lost 0 bases, with 4 bases between them.

CDR3 sequence reads: CASSPPLGPGNTIYF. CDR3 DNA sequence: TGTGCCAGCAGCCCGCCCTTAGGGCCTGGAAACACCATATATTTT. The chain is built from TRBV7-2 and TRBJ1-3; no firm D call. The CDR3 has 15 residues. Looked up from germline, CDR1 is SGHTA and CDR2 is FQGNSA. V lost 5 bases, J lost 2 bases, and 13 bases lay in between.

The chain joins TRBV2 to TRBJ2-1, with D hard to call. Trimming took off 7 bases at V and 1 base at J, with 8 bases between the two ends. From germline, CDR1 is SNHLY and CDR2 FYNNEI. The CDR3 spans 13 residues. The CDR3 sequence is CASTPESYNEQFF. The CDR3 DNA sequence: TGTGCCAGCACGCCAGAGTCCTACAATGAGCAGTTCTTC.

J is TRBJ2-5 and V is TRBV7-6; possible D gene TRBD2, 6 bases. Germline loops: CDR1 SGHVS, CDR2 FNYEAQ. The V end was cut by 5 bases, the J end by 1 base, with 14 bases between. The CDR3 is 15 amino acids. This CDR3 reads CASSPGTGGQETQYF. In DNA form, the CDR3 reads TGTGCCAGCAGCCCTGGGACTGGAGGCCAAGAGACCCAGTACTTC.

V gene TRBV25-1 combines with J gene TRBJ2-3, with 7 bases that match TRBD2. This CDR3 spans 15 amino acids. Germline V CDR1 and CDR2: MGHDK, SYGVNS. J gave up 4 bases and V 4 bases, and 8 bases lay outside the gene matches. CDR3 DNA sequence: TGTGCCAGCAGTGCAAAACTAGCGCCCGCAGATACGCAGTATTTT. It codes for CASSAKLAPADTQYF.

This clone was counted once. The chain combines TRBV19 with TRBJ2-1, with 9 bases fitting TRBD2. Germline V gives CDR1 LNHDA, CDR2 SQIVND (reference sequence). Trimming took 7 bases from V and 4 from J; bases not matched to a gene: 8. There are 15 residues in the CDR3. CDR3 coding DNA: TGTGCCAGTACCCTCCTAGCGGGAAGGTACAATGAGCAGTTCTTC. Its translation: CASTLLAGRYNEQFF.

The CDR3 DNA follows: TGTGCCAGCAGCTTACCACCCGATCACAATGAGCAGTTCTTC. Translation: CASSLPPDHNEQFF. The chain couples TRBV7-2 to TRBJ2-1; unclear D gene. Trimming left V 2 bases short and J 5 bases short, with 10 bases between. The CDR3 runs to 14 residues. Germline V gene lookup returns CDR1 SGHTA and CDR2 FQGNSA.

The V and J genes are TRBV2 and TRBJ2-6; 12 bases align to TRBD1. Per the germline V gene, CDR1 is SNHLY and CDR2 is FYNNEI. The trim removed 4 bases at V and 0 bases at J, leaving 4 bases unmatched. The CDR3 has 18 amino acids. CDR3 sequence reads: CASSGGQGASSGANVLTF. DNA for the CDR3: TGTGCCAGCAGTGGGGGACAGGGGGCTTCCTCTGGGGCCAACGTCCTGACTTTC.

The V call is TRBV7-8, the J call TRBJ1-1, with D possibly TRBD1 on 6 matching bases. Trimming pared 0 bases from V and 2 bases from J, leaving 16 bases between. Germline V gene data show CDR1 as SGHVS and CDR2 as FQNEAQ. CDR3 length equals 17 residues. As DNA, the CDR3 is TGTGCCAGCAGCTTAGCGCGGGGGCCCACATTCAACACTGAAGCTTTCTTT. Its protein is CASSLARGPTFNTEAFF.

The J gene is TRBJ2-3, the V gene TRBV6-1; maybe TRBD1 (5 bases). Germline values: CDR1 MNHNS, CDR2 SASEGT. V lost 4 bases to trimming and J lost 0 bases, with 11 bases between them. The CDR3 covers 15 residues. CDR3 in amino acids: CASSAQGTSTDTQYF. In DNA form, the CDR3 reads TGTGCCAGCAGTGCCCAGGGCACTAGCACAGATACGCAGTATTTT.

Comments on this clone: This sample also contains other DNA sequences that code for the same CDR3. The J gene is TRBJ2-3, the V gene TRBV5-1; D is unclear. CDR1 and CDR2 (germline): SGHRS, YFSETQ. CDR3 size: 14 residues. Trimming took off 0 bases at V and 2 bases at J, with 7 bases between the two ends. CDR3 DNA: TGCGCCAGCAGCTTGGCCGTGACCACAGATACGCAGTATTTT. Encoded protein: CASSLAVTTDTQYF.

In its sample, this clone was seen a few times. The V and J genes are TRBV20-1 and TRBJ1-2; D is perhaps TRBD1 (5 bases). V was shortened by 4 bases and J by 6 bases, with 9 bases between the two germline ends. The CDR3 loop spans 11 amino acids. The germline CDR1 and CDR2 sequences are DFQATT and SNEGSKA (reference sequence). The chain's CDR3 is CSATGFNGYTF. The CDR3 DNA reads TGCAGTGCTACAGGGTTCAATGGCTACACCTTC.

There are a few counts of this clone. The chain recombines TRBV18 with TRBJ2-1; 7 nucleotides match TRBD2. The length of the CDR3 is 15 residues. Germline CDR1 is KGHSH and CDR2 is LQKENI. The J segment lost 4 bases and the V segment lost 4 bases, leaving 7 bases of the junction unmatched. CDR3 residues: CASSLPSGYYNEQFF. CDR3 coding DNA: TGTGCCAGCTCACTCCCTAGCGGTTATTACAATGAGCAGTTCTTC.

The chain links TRBV19 to TRBJ1-1, with D possibly matching TRBD1 (5 bases). Germline V lookup: CDR1 LNHDA, CDR2 SQIVND (reference sequence). V dropped 4 bases and J dropped 7 bases, with 16 bases sitting between them. This CDR3 is 14 amino acids long. Written as DNA, the CDR3 is TGTGCCAGTAGTAGGAAGACAGAACGGATTGAAGCTTTCTTT. Its protein product is CASSRKTERIEAFF.

The chain has TRBV7-3 and TRBJ2-5; D gene ambiguous. The J call may be in error: the DNA end matches TRBJ2-7 better. Germline loops: CDR1 SGHTA, CDR2 FQGTGA. This CDR3 comprises 12 residues. CDR3 amino acids: CASRSGSSEQYF. The CDR3 DNA reads as TGTGCCAGCAGGTCCGGATCCAGCGAGCAGTACTTC.